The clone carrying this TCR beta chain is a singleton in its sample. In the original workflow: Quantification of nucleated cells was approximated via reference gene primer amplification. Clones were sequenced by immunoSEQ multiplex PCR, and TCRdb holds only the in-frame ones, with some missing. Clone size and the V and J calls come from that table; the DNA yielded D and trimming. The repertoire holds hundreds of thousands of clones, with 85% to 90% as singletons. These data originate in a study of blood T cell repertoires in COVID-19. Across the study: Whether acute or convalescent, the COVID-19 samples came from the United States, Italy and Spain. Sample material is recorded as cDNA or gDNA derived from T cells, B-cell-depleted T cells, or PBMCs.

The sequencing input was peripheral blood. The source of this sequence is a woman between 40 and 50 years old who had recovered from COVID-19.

CDR3 sequence: CATSDLGHGVWGNQPQHF. The CDR3 DNA reads as TGTGCCACCAGTGATTTGGGCCACGGGGTTTGGGGCAATCAGCCCCAGCATTTT. The chain joins TRBV24-1 to TRBJ1-5; unclear D gene. This CDR3 is 18 amino acids long. The V and J ends lost 0 bases and 2 bases respectively, with 16 bases between them. Germline assignment: CDR1 KGHDR and CDR2 SFDVKD.